Here is one T cell receptor (beta chain) with its context. The source of the sample is a study of control samples from healthy donors and cancer patients. Sequencing used immunoSEQ multiplex PCR; TCRdb keeps in-frame clones, though not all of them. Of 85,000 to 90,000 clones in the sample, about nine tenths were seen once. V dropped 2 bases and J dropped 5; count of bases not matched to a gene: 8. There are 16 residues in the CDR3. Germline V lookup: CDR1 KGHSH, CDR2 LQKENI. This chain links TRBV18 with TRBJ2-7; the match to TRBD2 covers 11 bases. The sequence derives from a man between 25 and 39 years old in good health. Sequencing input: blood. DNA for the CDR3: TGTGCCAGCTCACCAGCCACTAGCGGGGGATTCGACGAGCAGTACTTC. This encodes CASSPATSGGFDEQYF.